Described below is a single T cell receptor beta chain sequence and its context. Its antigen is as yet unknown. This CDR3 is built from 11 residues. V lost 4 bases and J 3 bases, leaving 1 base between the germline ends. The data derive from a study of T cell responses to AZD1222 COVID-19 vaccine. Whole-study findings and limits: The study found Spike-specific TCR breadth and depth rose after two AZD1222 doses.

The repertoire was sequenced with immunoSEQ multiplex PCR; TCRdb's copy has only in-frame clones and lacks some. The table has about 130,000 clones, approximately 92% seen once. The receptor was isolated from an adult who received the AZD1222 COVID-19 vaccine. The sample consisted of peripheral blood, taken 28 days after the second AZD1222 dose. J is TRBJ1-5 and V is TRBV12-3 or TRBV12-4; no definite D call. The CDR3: CASSYNQPQHF. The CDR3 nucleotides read TGTGCCAGCAGTTACAATCAGCCCCAGCATTTT.